This section outlines one T cell receptor (beta chain) sequence together with its context. The data stem from a study of T cells in Graves' hyperthyroidism and ophthalmopathy. RNA transcripts yielded amplified TCR beta CDR3 regions. The HTBI set primed first-round TCR CDR3 RT-PCR. TCRdb redid the calling of the multiplex PCR reads with MiXCR, one entry per CDR3 protein. The sample includes approximately 480,000 distinct CDR3 sequences, less than 25% of them seen just once. CDR3 size: 17 residues. Losses at the gene ends were 3 bases for V and 2 bases for J; bases not matched to a gene: 9. Germline assignment: CDR1 DFQATT and CDR2 SNEGSKA (reference sequence). Uncontrolled infection, other autoimmune disease, pregnancy or lactation led to exclusion.

Sequenced material: blood. The sequence was collected from a man aged 18 to 29 with Graves' hyperthyroidism. The chain carries TRBV20-1 and TRBJ2-5; the match to TRBD2 covers 13 bases. CDR3 sequence: CSASNTLLAGGQETQYF. The CDR3 DNA follows: TGCAGTGCTAGTAATACTTTACTAGCGGGGGGGCAAGAGACCCAGTACTTC.